This TCR beta chain was recovered during a study of technical replicates of blood from a few donors (TCRdb year 2017). To note about this clone: No cognate antigen has been identified for it. No much larger clone exists at a distance of one base, and base qualities are not known.

The CDR3 covers 16 residues, taking in both the cysteine and the phenylalanine. Only the CDR3 DNA is retained, 48 bases long and in frame from the first base. V sheds 4 bases and J sheds 4 bases, leaving 22 bases between their ends. CDR1 SQVTM and CDR2 ANQGSEA were looked up in the germline V gene. Receptors were amplified or captured by the immunoSEQ multiplex PCR assay. TCRdb stores this immuneACCESS table with in-frame sequences only. Part of the clones is absent; in the studies checked, under half of the shortfall reflects unresolved V genes, and no reason is known for the rest. The sample table shows 60,000 to 90,000 clones, and almost 98% are seen once. Jointly, the top ten make up roughly 0.2% of the sample.

This chain joins TRBV29-1 to TRBJ2-5; the D gene is perhaps TRBD1, on 6 matching bases. The sequencing sample was made of T cells isolated from PBMCs. The receptor comes from a human donor in good health. This receptor carries the CDR3 CSVVVQGDLVPETQYF. The DNA sequence reads TGCAGCGTTGTGGTACAGGGTGATCTCGTGCCAGAGACCCAGTACTTC. With the rest looked up from the reference TRBV29-1 and TRBJ2-5 genes rather than sequenced, the full variable domain is SAVISQKPSRDICQRGTSLTIQCQVDSQVTMMFWYRQQPGQSLTLIATANQGSEATYESGFVIDKFPISRPNLTFSTLTVSNMSPEDSSIYLCSVVVQGDLVPETQYFGPGTRLLVL.